This T cell receptor (beta chain) was found in a study of blood T cells in healthy people across ages. V shed 3 bases and J 8 bases; nucleotides not matched to a gene: 6. This CDR3 spans 14 amino acids. Using a J-beta primer mix together with a sample-barcoded 5' primer, a second PCR was run for roughly 6 to 11 cycles. A template-switch adaptor containing 12 random nucleotides labeled each cDNA molecule. TCRdb ran MiXCR on the 5' RACE reads and lists one entry per CDR3 protein. The data contain 800,000 to 950,000 distinct CDR3 sequences, under 40% of them singletons. Samples had at least 7 million PBMCs isolated from them.

Specimen: blood. The J gene is TRBJ1-4, the V gene TRBV12-3 or TRBV12-4, with TRBD1 matching 7 bases. This TCR derives from a man between 18 and 35 years old in good health. The CDR3 protein is CASSFDGTVEKLFF. DNA of the CDR3: TGTGCCAGCAGTTTTGATGGGACAGTCGAAAAACTGTTTTTT.